This entry is about one T cell receptor beta chain. The germline gives CDR1 LNHDA, CDR2 SQIVND (reference sequence). V was cut by 5 bases and J by 6 bases, with 8 bases left in between. The CDR3 length is 12 residues. The PCR used 60 Vbeta and 13 Jbeta primers. Clones were read by immunoSEQ multiplex PCR, and TCRdb kept only the in-frame ones, dropping some. Found here are over 130,000 clones, about three quarters of them singletons; the top ten hold 1.5% to 2%. This sample was taken from a study of cytomegalovirus exposure and HLA in healthy donors. The source of this sequence is a woman in her twenties or thirties in good health and CMV-seronegative. The V and J genes are TRBV19 and TRBJ2-1, with D uncertain. Input material: PBMCs. CDR3 sequence reads: CASSFEPNEQFF. CDR3 nucleotide sequence: TGTGCCAGTAGTTTCGAGCCCAATGAGCAGTTCTTC.